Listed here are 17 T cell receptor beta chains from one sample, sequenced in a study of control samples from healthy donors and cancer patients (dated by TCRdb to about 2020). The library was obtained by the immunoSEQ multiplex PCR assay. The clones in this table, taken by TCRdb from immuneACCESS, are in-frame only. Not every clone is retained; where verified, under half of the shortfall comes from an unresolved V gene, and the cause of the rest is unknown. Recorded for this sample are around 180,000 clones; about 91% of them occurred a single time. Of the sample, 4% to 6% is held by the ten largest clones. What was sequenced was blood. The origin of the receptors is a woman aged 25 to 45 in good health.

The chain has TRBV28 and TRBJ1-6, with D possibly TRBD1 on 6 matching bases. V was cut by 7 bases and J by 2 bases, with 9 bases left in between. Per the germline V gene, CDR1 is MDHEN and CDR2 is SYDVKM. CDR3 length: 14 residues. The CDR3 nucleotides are TGTGCCAGCATGGGGGGCCCCTATAATTCACCCCTCCACTTT. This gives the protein CASMGGPYNSPLHF.

CDR3 protein: CASSIGSGTASTDTQYF. The CDR3 bases are TGTGCCAGTAGTATAGGGTCCGGGACTGCCAGCACAGATACGCAGTATTTT. The J gene is TRBJ2-3, the V gene TRBV19, with D tentatively TRBD2 (6 bases). V shed 1 base and J shed 0 bases, with 14 bases lying between them. CDR1 is LNHDA and CDR2 is SQIVND in the germline V gene (reference sequence). This CDR3 has 17 amino acids.

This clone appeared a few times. The CDR3 here is CASSPGNRDQPQHF. CDR3 in DNA: TGTGCCAGCTCACCGGGCAACAGGGACCAGCCCCAGCATTTT. The chain combines TRBV18 with TRBJ1-5; possible D gene TRBD1, 6 bases. The germline V gene encodes CDR1 KGHSH and CDR2 LQKENI. CDR3 length equals 14 residues. V lost 3 bases and J 7 bases, leaving 13 bases between the germline ends.

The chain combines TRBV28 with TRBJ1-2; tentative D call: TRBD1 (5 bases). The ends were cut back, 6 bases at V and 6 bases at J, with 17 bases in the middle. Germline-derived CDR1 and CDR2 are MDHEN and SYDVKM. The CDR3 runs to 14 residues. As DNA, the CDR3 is TGTGCCAGCAGCTCCATGGGGGGGGAGCATGGCTACACCTTC. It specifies CASSSMGGEHGYTF.

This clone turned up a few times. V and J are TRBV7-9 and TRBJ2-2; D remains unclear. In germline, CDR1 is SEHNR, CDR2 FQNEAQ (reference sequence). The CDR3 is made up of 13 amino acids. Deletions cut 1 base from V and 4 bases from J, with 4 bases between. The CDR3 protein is CASSLGSTGELFF. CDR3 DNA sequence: TGTGCCAGCAGCTTAGGGTCCACCGGGGAGCTGTTTTTT.

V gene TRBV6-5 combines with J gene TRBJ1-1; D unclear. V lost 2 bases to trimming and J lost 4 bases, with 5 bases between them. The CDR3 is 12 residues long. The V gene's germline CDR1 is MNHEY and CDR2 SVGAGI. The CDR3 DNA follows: TGTGCCAGCAGTTACGGAAGCACTGAAGCTTTCTTT. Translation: CASSYGSTEAFF.

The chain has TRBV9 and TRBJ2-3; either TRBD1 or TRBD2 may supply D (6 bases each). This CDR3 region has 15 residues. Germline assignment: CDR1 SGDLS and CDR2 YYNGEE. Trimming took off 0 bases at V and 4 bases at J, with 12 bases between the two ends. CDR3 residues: CASSVGGRGADTQYF. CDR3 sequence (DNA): TGTGCCAGCAGCGTAGGGGGGCGCGGGGCAGATACGCAGTATTTT.

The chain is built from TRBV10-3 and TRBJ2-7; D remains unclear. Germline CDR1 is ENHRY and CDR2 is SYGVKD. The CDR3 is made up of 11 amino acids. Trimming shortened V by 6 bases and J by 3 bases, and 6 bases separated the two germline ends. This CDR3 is CAISLNYEQYF. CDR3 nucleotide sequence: TGTGCCATCAGCCTCAACTACGAGCAGTACTTC.

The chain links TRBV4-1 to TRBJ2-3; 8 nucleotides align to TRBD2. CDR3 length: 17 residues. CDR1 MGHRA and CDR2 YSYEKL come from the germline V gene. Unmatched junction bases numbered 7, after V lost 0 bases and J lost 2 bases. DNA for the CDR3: TGCGCCAGCAGCCAAGAGCATCGCGGGGGGTACACAGATACGCAGTATTTT. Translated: CASSQEHRGGYTDTQYF.

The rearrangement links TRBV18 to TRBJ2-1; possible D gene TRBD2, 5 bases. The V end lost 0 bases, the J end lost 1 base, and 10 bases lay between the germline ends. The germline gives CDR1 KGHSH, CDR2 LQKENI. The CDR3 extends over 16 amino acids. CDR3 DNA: TGTGCCAGCTCACCACCTCTGGGAGAGTCCTACAATGAGCAGTTCTTC. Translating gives CASSPPLGESYNEQFF.

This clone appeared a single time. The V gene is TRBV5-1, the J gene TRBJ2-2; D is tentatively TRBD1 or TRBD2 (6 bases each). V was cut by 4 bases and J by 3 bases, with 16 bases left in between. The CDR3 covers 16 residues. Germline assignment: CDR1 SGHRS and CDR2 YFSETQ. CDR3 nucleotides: TGCGCCAGCAGCCTACAGGGAGGCTTGGACACCGGGGAGCTGTTTTTT. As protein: CASSLQGGLDTGELFF. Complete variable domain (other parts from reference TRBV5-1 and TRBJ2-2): KAGVTQTPRYLIKTRGQQVTLSCSPISGHRSVSWYQQTPGQGLQFLFEYFSETQRNKGNFPGRFSGRQFSNSRSEMNVSTLELGDSALYLCASSLQGGLDTGELFFGEGSRLTVL.

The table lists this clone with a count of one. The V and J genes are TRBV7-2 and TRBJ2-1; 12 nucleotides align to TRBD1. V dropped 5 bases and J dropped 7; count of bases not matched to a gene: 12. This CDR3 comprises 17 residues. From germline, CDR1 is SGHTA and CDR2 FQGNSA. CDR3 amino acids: CASSPAPGQGASNEQFF. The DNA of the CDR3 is TGTGCCAGCAGCCCCGCGCCGGGACAGGGGGCGTCGAATGAGCAGTTCTTC.

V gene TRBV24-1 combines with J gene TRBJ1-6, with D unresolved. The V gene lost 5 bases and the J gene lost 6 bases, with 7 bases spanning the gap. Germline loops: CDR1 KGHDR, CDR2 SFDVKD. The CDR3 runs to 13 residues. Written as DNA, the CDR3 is TGTGCCACCAGTGTCGGGGTTAATTCACCCCTCCACTTT. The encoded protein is CATSVGVNSPLHF.

The CDR3 loop is CATSRDVGVGQEPQHF. The CDR3 nucleotides are TGTGCCACCAGCAGAGATGTCGGGGTGGGTCAGGAGCCCCAGCATTTT. This chain joins TRBV15 and TRBJ1-5; D uncertain. The ends were cut back, 0 bases at V and 8 bases at J, with 17 bases in the middle. Germline V lookup: CDR1 LNHNV, CDR2 YYDKDF (reference sequence). This CDR3 has 16 amino acids.

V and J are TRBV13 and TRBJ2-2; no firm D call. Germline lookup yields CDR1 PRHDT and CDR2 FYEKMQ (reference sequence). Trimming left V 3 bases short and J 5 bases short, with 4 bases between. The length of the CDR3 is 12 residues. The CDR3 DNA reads TGTGCCAGCAGCTTTCGTACCGGGGAGCTGTTTTTT. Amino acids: CASSFRTGELFF.

As DNA, the CDR3 is TGTGCCAGCAGCATAACCCAGGGGTACGCCACCGGGGAGCTGTTTTTT. Translation: CASSITQGYATGELFF. The rearrangement links TRBV9 to TRBJ2-2; tentatively, D is TRBD1 (6 bases). V lost 4 bases and J lost 4, with 17 bases in between. Looked up from germline, CDR1 is SGDLS and CDR2 is YYNGEE. CDR3 length equals 16 residues.

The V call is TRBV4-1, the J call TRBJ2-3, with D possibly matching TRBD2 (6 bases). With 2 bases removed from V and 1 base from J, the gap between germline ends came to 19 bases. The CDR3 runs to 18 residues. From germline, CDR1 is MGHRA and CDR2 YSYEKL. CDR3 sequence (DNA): TGCGCCAGCAGCCAAAATAATGCGCGGGGACCCGGCACAGATACGCAGTATTTT. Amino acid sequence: CASSQNNARGPGTDTQYF.